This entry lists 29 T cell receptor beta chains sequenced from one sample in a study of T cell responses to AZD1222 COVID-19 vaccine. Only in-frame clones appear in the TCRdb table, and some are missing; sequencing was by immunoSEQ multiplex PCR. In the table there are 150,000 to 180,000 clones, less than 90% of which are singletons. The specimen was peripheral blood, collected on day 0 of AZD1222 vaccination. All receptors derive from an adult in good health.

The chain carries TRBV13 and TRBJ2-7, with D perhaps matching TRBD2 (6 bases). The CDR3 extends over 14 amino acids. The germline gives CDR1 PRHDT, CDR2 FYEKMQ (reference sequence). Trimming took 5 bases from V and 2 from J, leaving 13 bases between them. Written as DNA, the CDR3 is TGTGCCAGCAGCGCTGGGACTGGAGCCTACGAGCAGTACTTC. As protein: CASSAGTGAYEQYF.

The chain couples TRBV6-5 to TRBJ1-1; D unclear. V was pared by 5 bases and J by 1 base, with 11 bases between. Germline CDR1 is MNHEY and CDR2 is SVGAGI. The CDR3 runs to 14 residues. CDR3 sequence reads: CASSNSGRNTEAFF. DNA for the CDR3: TGTGCCAGCAGTAACAGCGGTAGGAACACTGAAGCTTTCTTT.

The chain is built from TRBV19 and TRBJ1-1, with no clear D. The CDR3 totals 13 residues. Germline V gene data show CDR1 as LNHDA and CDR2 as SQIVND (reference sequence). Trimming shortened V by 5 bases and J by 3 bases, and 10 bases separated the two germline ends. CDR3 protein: CASSLGRDTEAFF. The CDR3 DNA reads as TGTGCCAGTAGTCTGGGGAGAGACACTGAAGCTTTCTTT. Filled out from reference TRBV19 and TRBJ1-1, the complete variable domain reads DGGITQSPKYLFRKEGQNVTLSCEQNLNHDAMYWYRQDPGQGLRLIYYSQIVNDFQKGDIAEGYSVSREKKESFPLTVTSAQKNPTAFYLCASSLGRDTEAFFGQGTRLTVV.

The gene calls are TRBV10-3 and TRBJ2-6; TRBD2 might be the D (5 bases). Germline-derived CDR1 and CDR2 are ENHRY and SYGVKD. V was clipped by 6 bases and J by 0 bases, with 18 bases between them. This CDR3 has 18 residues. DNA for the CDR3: TGTGCCATCAGCCGCGAGGGTGGCGGTTTCTCTGGGGCCAACGTCCTGACTTTC. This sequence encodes CAISREGGGFSGANVLTF.

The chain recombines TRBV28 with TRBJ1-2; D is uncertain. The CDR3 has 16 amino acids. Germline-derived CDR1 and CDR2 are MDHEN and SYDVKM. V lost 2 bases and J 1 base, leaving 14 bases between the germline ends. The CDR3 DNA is TGTGCCAGCAGTTTAGTCGTGGGGTTTATTAACTATGGCTACACCTTC. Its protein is CASSLVVGFINYGYTF.

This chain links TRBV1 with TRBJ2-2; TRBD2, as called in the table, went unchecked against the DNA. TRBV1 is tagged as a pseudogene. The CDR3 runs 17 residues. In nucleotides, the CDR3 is TGCACCAGCAGCCAAGCTGGTCTAGCGGAAAAAACCGGGGAGCTGTTTTTT. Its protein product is CTSSQAGLAEKTGELFF.

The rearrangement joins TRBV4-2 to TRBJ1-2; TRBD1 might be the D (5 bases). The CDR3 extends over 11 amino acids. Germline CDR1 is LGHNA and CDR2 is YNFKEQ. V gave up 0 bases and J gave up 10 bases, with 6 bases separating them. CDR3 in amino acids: CASSQDGAYTF. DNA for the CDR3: TGTGCCAGCAGCCAAGACGGGGCCTACACCTTC.

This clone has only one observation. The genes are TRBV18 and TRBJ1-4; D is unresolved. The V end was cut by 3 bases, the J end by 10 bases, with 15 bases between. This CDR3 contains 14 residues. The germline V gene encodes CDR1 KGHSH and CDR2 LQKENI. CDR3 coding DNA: TGTGCCAGCTCACCCGGGGATTCGAGAGGAAAACTGTTTTTT. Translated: CASSPGDSRGKLFF.

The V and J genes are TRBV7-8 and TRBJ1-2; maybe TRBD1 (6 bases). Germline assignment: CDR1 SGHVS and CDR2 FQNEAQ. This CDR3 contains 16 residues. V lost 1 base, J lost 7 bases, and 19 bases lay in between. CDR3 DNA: TGTGCCAGCAGCTTAGTTCACGAGGACCAGGGGTTTGGCTACACCTTC. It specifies CASSLVHEDQGFGYTF.

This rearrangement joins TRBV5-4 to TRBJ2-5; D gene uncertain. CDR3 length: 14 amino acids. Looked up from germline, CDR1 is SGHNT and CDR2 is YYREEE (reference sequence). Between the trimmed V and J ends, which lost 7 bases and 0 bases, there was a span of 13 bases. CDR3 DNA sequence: TGTGCCAGCGGACGCACACAGTACCAAGAGACCCAGTACTTC. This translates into CASGRTQYQETQYF.

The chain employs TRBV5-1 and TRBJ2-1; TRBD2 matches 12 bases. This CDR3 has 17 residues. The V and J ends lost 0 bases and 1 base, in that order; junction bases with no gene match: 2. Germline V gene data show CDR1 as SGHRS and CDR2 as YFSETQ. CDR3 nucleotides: TGCGCCAGCAGCTTGGCTAGCGGGGGGGAGTCCTACAATGAGCAGTTCTTC. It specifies CASSLASGGESYNEQFF.

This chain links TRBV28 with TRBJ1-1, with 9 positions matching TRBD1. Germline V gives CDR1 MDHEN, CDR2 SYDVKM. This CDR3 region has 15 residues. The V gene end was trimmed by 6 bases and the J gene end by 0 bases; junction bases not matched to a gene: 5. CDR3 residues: CASRQTGGLNTEAFF. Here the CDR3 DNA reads TGTGCCAGCAGACAAACAGGGGGCCTGAACACTGAAGCTTTCTTT.

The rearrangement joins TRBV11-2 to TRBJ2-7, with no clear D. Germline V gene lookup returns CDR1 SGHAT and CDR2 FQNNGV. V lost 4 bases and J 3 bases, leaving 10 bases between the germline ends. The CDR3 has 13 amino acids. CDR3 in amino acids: CASSSTDGYEQYF. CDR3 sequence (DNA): TGTGCCAGCAGCTCGACGGACGGCTACGAGCAGTACTTC.

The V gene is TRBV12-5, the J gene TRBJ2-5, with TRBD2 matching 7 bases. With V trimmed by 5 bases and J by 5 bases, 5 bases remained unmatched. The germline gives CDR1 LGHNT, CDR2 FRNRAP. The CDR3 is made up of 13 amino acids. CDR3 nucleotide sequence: TGTGCTAGTGGTCGGAGCGGGACGGAGACCCAGTACTTC. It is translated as CASGRSGTETQYF.

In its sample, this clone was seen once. CDR3 nucleotide sequence: TGTGCCAGCAGCAGCTCCTATAATTCACCCCTCCACTTT. Amino acid sequence: CASSSSYNSPLHF. The gene calls are TRBV3-1 (or the pseudogene TRBV3-2) and TRBJ1-6; D call uncertain. CDR3 length equals 13 residues. Germline CDR1 reads LGHDT; CDR2 reads YNNKEL (reference sequence). Trimming removed 5 bases from V and 0 bases from J, with 2 bases in between.

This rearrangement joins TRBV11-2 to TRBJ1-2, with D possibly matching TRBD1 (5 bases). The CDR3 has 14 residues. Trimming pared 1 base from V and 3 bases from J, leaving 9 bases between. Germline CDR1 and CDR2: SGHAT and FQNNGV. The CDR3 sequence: CASSLGSGYYGYTF. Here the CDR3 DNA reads TGTGCCAGCAGCTTAGGCTCAGGGTACTATGGCTACACCTTC.

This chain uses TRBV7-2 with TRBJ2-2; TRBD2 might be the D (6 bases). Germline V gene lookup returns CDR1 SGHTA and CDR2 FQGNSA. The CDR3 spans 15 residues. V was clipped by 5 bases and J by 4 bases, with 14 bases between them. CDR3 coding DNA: TGTGCCAGCAGCATTTGGGACTCCGGCACCGGGGAGCTGTTTTTT. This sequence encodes CASSIWDSGTGELFF. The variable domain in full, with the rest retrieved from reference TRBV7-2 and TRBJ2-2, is GAGVSQSPSNKVTEKGKDVELRCDPISGHTALYWYRQSLGQGLEFLIYFQGNSAPDKSGLPSDRFSAERTGGSVSTLTIQRTQQEDSAVYLCASSIWDSGTGELFFGEGSRLTVL.

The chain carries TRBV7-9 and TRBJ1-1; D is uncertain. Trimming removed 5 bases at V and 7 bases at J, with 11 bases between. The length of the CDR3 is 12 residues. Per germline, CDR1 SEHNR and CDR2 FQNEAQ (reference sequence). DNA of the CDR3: TGTGCCAGCAGCCCCTACGTGAATGAAGCTTTCTTT. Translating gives CASSPYVNEAFF.

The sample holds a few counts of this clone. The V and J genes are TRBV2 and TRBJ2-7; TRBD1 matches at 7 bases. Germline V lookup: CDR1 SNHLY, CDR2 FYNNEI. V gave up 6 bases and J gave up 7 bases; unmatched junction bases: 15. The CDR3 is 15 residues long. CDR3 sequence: CASSVLGAGGREQYF. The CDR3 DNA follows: TGTGCCAGCAGCGTGCTCGGGGCAGGGGGTCGAGAGCAGTACTTC.

The DNA for the CDR3 is TGTGCCAGCAGCCGCAGACTAGCGGGGCACCAAGAGACCCAGTACTTC. Its translation is CASSRRLAGHQETQYF. The chain has TRBV3-1 (or the pseudogene TRBV3-2) and TRBJ2-5; 11 bases are a match to TRBD2. Trimming at V came to 4 bases and at J to 0 bases, leaving 4 bases not matched to a gene. The CDR3 spans 16 residues. The V gene's germline CDR1 is LGHDT and CDR2 YNNKEL (reference sequence).

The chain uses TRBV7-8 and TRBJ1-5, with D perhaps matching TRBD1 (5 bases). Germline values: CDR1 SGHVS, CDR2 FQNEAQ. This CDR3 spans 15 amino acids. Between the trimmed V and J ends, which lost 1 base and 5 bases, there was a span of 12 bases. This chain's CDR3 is CASSLGAGLYQPQHF. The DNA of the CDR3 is TGTGCCAGCAGCTTAGGGGCAGGGTTATATCAGCCCCAGCATTTT.

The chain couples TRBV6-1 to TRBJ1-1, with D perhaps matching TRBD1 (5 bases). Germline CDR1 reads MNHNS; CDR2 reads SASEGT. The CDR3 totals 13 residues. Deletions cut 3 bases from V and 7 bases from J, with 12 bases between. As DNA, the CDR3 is TGTGCCAGCAGTGACCCCGGGACGGTTGAAGCTTTCTTT. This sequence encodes CASSDPGTVEAFF.

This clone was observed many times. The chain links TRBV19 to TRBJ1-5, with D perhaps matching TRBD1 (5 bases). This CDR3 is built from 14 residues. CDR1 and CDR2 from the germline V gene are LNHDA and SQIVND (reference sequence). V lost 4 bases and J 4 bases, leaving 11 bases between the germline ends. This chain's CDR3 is CASSNQGPNQPQHF. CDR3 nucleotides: TGTGCCAGTAGTAATCAGGGTCCTAATCAGCCCCAGCATTTT.

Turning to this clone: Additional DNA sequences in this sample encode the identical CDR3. CDR3 residues: CASSYNSPLHF. The CDR3 DNA sequence: TGTGCCAGCAGTTATAATTCACCCCTCCACTTT. V and J are TRBV7-2 and TRBJ1-6, with unresolved D. Germline CDR1 and CDR2: SGHTA and FQGNSA. The CDR3 is 11 residues long. V lost 6 bases and J lost 4, with 1 base in between.

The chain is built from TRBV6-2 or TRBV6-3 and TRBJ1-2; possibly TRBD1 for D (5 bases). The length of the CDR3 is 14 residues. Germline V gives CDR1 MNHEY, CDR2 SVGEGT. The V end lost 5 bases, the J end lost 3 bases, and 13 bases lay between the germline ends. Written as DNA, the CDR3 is TGTGCCAGCAGTAGACCCCGGGACGACTATGGCTACACCTTC. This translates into CASSRPRDDYGYTF.

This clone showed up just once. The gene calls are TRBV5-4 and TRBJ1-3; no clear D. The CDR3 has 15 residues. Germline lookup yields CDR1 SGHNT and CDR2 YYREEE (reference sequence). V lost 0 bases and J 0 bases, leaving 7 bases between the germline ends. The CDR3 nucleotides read TGTGCCAGCAGCTTGGCGGCGAGCTCTGGAAACACCATATATTTT. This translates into CASSLAASSGNTIYF. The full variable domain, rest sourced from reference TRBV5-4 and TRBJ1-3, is ETGVTQSPTHLIKTRGQQVTLRCSSQSGHNTVSWYQQALGQGPQFIFQYYREEENGRGNFPPRFSGLQFPNYSSELNVNALELDDSALYLCASSLAASSGNTIYFGEGSWLTVV.

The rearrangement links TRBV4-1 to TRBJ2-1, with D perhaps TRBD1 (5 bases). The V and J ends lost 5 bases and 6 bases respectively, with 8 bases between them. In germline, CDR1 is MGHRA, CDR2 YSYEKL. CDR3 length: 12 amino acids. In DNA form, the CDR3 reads TGCGCCAGCAGCACTCAGGGCAATGAGCAGTTCTTC. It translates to CASSTQGNEQFF.

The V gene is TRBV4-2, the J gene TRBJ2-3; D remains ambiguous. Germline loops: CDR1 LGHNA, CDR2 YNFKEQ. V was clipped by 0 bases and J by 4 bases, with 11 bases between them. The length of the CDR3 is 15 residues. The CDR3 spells CASSQDGLGADTQYF. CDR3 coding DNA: TGTGCCAGCAGCCAAGACGGCTTAGGCGCAGATACGCAGTATTTT.

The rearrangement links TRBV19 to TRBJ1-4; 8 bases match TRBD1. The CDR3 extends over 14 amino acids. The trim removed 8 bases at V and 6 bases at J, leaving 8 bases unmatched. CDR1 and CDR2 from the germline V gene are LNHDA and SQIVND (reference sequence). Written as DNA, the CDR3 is TGTGCCAGTTCCCCAGGGGGCGGGGATGAAAAACTGTTTTTT. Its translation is CASSPGGGDEKLFF.